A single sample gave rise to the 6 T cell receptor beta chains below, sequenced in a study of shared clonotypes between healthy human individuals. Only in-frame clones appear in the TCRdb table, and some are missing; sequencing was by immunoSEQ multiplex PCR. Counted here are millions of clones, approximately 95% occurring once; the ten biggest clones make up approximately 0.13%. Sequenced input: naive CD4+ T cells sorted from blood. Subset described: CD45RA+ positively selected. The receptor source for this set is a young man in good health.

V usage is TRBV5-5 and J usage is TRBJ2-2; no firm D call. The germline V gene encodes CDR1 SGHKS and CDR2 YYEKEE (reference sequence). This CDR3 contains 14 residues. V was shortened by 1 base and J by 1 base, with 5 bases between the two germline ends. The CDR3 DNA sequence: TGTGCCAGCAGCTTGCGGCAGAACACCGGGGAGCTGTTTTTT. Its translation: CASSLRQNTGELFF.

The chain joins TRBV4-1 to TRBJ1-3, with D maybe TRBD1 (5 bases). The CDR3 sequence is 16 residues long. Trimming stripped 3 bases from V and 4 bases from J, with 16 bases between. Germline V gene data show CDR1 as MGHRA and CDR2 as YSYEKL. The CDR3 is CASSQDQGAKGNTIYF. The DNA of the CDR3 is TGCGCCAGCAGCCAGGATCAAGGGGCGAAAGGAAACACCATATATTTT.

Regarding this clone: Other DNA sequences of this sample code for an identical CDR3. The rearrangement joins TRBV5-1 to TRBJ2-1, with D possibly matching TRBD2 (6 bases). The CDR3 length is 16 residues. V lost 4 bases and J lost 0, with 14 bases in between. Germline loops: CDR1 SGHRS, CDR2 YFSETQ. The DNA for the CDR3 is TGCGCCAGCAGCCCCGGTGGGGGGAGCTCCTACAATGAGCAGTTCTTC. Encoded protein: CASSPGGGSSYNEQFF.

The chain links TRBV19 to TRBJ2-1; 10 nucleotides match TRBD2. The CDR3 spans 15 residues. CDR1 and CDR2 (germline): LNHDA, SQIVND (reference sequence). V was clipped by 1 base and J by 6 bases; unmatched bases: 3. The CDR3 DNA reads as TGTGCCAGTAGTATAGCTAGCGGGGGAATCAATGAGCAGTTCTTC. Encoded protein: CASSIASGGINEQFF.

The CDR3 here is CASSLANDRAQYF. CDR3 coding DNA: TGCGCCAGCAGCTTGGCAAATGACAGGGCGCAGTACTTC. The V and J genes are TRBV5-1 and TRBJ2-7; the match to TRBD1 covers 7 bases. Trimming removed 0 bases from V and 9 bases from J; junction bases left unmatched: 6. The length of the CDR3 is 13 residues. Germline values: CDR1 SGHRS, CDR2 YFSETQ.

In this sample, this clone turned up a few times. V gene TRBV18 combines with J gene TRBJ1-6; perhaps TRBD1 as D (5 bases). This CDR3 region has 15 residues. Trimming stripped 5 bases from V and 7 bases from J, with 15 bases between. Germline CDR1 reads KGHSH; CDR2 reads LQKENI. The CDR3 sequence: CASSSRGMVNSPLHF. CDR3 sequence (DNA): TGTGCCAGCTCATCAAGGGGAATGGTGAATTCACCCCTCCACTTT.